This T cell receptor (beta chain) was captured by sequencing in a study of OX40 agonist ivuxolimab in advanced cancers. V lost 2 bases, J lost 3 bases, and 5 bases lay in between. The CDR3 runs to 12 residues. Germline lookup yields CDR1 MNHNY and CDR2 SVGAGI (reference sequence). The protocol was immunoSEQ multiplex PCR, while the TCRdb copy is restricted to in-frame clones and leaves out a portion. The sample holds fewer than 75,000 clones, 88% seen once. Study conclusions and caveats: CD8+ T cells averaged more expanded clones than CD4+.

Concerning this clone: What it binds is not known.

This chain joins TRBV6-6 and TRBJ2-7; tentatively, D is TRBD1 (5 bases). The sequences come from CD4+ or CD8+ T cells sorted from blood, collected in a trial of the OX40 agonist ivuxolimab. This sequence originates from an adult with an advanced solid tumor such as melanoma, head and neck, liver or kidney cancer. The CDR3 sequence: CASSYRGYEQYF. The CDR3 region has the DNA TGTGCCAGCAGTTACAGGGGCTACGAGCAGTACTTC.